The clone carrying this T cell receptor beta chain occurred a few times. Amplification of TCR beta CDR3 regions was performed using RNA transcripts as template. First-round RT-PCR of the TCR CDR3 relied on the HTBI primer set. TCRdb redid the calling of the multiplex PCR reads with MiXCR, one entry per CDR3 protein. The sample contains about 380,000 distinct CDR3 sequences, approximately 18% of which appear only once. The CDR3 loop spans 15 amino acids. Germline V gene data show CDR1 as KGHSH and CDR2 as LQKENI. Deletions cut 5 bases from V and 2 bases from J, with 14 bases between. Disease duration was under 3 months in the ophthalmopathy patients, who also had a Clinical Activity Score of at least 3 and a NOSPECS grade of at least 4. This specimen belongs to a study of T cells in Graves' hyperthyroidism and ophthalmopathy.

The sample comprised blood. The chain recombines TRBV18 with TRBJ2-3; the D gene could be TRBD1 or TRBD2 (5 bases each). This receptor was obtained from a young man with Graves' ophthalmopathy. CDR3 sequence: CASSGASGTTDTQYF. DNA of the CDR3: TGTGCCAGCTCAGGGGCTTCGGGGACCACAGATACGCAGTATTTT.